The sequence of this T cell receptor beta chain was determined in a study of patients and donors after allogeneic stem cell transplantation. The V gene lost 2 bases and the J gene lost 0 bases, with 8 bases spanning the gap. Germline V gives CDR1 MNHEY, CDR2 SVGAGI. CDR3 size: 15 residues. TCRdb fed the RT-PCR reads into MiXCR, producing one record per CDR3 protein. The sample yields hundreds of thousands of distinct CDR3 sequences, around 16% seen once. This clonotype was counted only a few times. The chain links TRBV6-5 to TRBJ2-1; no clear D. The sample was blood, either unsorted or a sorted T cell fraction (not recorded which). This clonotype was sampled from a human donor who was either an allogeneic HSCT recipient or a stem cell or donor lymphocyte infusion donor (not recorded which). It is not recorded whose cells these are; they may come from a transplant donor. The CDR3 reads CASSYLVSSYNEQFF. Here the CDR3 DNA reads TGTGCCAGCAGTTACCTAGTGAGCTCCTACAATGAGCAGTTCTTC.